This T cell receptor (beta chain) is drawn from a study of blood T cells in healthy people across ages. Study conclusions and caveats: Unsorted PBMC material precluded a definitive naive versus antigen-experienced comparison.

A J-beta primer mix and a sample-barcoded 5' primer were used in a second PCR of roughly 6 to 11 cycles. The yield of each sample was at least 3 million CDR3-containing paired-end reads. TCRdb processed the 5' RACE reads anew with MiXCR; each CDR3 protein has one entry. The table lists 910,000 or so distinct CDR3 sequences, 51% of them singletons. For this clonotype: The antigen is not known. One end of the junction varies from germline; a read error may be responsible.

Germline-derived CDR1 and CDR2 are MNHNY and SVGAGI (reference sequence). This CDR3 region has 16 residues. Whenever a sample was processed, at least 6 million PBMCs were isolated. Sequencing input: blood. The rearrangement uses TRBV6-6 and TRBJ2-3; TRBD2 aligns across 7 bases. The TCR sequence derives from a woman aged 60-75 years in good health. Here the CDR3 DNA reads TGCGCCAGCAGTTATAGGTCTAGCGGTAGCACAGATACGCAGTATTTT. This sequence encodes CASSYRSSGSTDTQYF.